The rows below give T cell receptor beta chains drawn from one sample of a study of CD8 T cells in Susac syndrome. TCRdb processed the immunoSEQ multiplex PCR reads anew with MiXCR; each CDR3 protein has one entry. The profile shows about 66,000 distinct CDR3 sequences, just under 95% of them singletons. Source material: CD8+ T cells from PBMCs. All receptors come from a human donor with multiple sclerosis. CDR3s include the opening cysteine and the closing phenylalanine or tryptophan. D genes are given only for firm matches. Rows may omit the clone size; those that give it use once, few, many or a size class.

TRBJ2-4,TRBV28,.,TRBD1,CASSLGQGHIQYF,TGTGCCAGCAGTTTGGGACAGGGTCACATTCAGTACTTC
TRBJ2-7,TRBV27,.,TRBD2,CASSLGTSGVYEQYF,TGTGCCAGCAGTCTCGGGACTAGCGGGGTCTACGAGCAGTACTTC
TRBJ2-7,TRBV29-1,.,.,CSALTGADSYEQYF,TGCAGCGCTTTGACGGGGGCCGACTCCTACGAGCAGTACTTC
TRBJ2-3,TRBV4-3,.,.,CASRGARDTQYF,TGCGCCAGTCGGGGGGCACGAGATACGCAGTATTTT
TRBJ2-7,TRBV9,.,.,CASSGDSDYEQYF,TGTGCCAGCAGCGGAGATAGCGACTACGAGCAGTACTTC
TRBJ2-2,TRBV15,.,TRBD1,CATSPRTGTGGELFF,TGTGCCACCAGCCCCCGGACAGGGACGGGCGGGGAGCTGTTTTTT
TRBJ2-7,TRBV19,.,.,CASGQPDYEQYF,TGTGCCAGCGGACAGCCTGACTACGAGCAGTACTTC
TRBJ2-3,TRBV9,.,TRBD1,CASSVKSYPGQATDTQYF,TGTGCCAGCAGCGTCAAATCTTATCCGGGACAGGCAACAGATACGCAGTATTTT
TRBJ2-4,TRBV7-9,.,TRBD1,CASSLGQGGDIQYF,TGTGCCAGCAGCTTAGGACAGGGTGGGGACATTCAGTACTTC
TRBJ2-2,TRBV28,.,TRBD1,CASSLWGDSHTGELFF,TGTGCCAGCAGTTTATGGGGGGACAGTCACACCGGGGAGCTGTTTTTT
TRBJ1-1,TRBV5-6,.,.,CASSLTGLYAFF,TGTGCCAGCAGCTTGACAGGGTTGTATGCTTTCTTT
TRBJ2-1,TRBV7-3,.,.,CASSLSSNEQFF,TGTGCCAGCAGCTTAAGTAGCAATGAGCAGTTCTTC
TRBJ2-7,TRBV13,.,.,CASSLSRAGEQYF,TGTGCCAGCAGCTTAAGCCGAGCAGGGGAGCAGTACTTC
TRBJ1-1,TRBV5-4,.,TRBD1,CASFRDRDVKAFF,TGTGCCAGCTTCCGGGACAGGGACGTTAAAGCTTTCTTT
TRBJ2-7,TRBV20-1,few,.,CSARRGYEQYF,TGCAGTGCTAGGAGGGGCTACGAGCAGTACTTC
TRBJ2-7,TRBV12-3/TRBV12-4,.,.,CASTFSRGEEQYF,TGTGCCAGCACTTTTAGCAGGGGTGAAGAGCAGTACTTC
TRBJ2-7,TRBV27,.,.,CASSSGVGETEQYF,TGTGCCAGCAGTTCGGGGGTCGGGGAAACCGAGCAGTACTTC
TRBJ2-7,TRBV20-1,.,TRBD2,CSARDLLAGDEQYF,TGCAGTGCTAGAGATTTGCTAGCGGGAGACGAGCAGTACTTC
TRBJ1-5,TRBV19,.,.,CASSTDRNNQPQHF,TGTGCCAGTAGCACCGACCGAAACAATCAGCCCCAGCATTTT
TRBJ2-7,TRBV20-1,.,.,CSASGTTEDYEQYF,TGCAGTGCTAGTGGGACCACTGAAGACTACGAGCAGTACTTC
TRBJ2-1,TRBV4-3,.,.,CASSQDKPQEGQFF,TGCGCCAGCAGCCAAGATAAACCACAGGAAGGGCAGTTCTTC
TRBJ2-7,TRBV7-9,.,.,CASRGGEETYEQYF,TGTGCCAGCAGAGGAGGGGAGGAGACCTACGAGCAGTACTTC
TRBJ2-5,TRBV11-2,.,.,CASSFREETQYF,TGTGCCAGCAGCTTCCGGGAAGAGACCCAGTACTTC